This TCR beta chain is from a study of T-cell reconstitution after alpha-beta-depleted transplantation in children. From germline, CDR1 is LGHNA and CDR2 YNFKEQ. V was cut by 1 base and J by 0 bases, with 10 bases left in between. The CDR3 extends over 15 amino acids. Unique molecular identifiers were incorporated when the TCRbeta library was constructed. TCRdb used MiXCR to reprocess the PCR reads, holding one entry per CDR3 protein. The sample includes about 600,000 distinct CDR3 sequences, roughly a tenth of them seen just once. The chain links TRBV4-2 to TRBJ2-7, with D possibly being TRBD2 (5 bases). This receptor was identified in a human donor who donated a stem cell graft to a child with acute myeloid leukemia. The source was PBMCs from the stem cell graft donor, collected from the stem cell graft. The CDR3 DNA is TGTGCCAGCAGCCAAGGTGGGAGTCACTCCTACGAGCAGTACTTC. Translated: CASSQGGSHSYEQYF.